Detailed here is one TCR beta chain. Per the germline V gene, CDR1 is SGDLS and CDR2 is YYNGEE. This CDR3 spans 18 amino acids. The junction had 9 bases not matched to a gene; V was cut back by 0 bases and J by 2 bases. This sample is part of a study of blood T cell repertoires in COVID-19. About the study: Acute and convalescent COVID-19 specimens originated in the United States, Italy and Spain. From T cells, B-cell-depleted T cells, or PBMCs came the material, which was cDNA or gDNA.

Original analysis: Amplifying reference gene primers gave estimates of nucleated cell counts. Generated by immunoSEQ multiplex PCR, the TCRdb table keeps only in-frame clones and is missing some. D and trimming come from the DNA, and the V and J calls and clone size come from that table. The sample records approximately 330,000 clones, around 87% being singletons. One Seattle source followed patients from active infection through their disease course. V is TRBV9 and J is TRBJ2-1; 9 bases are a match to TRBD2. Sequencing used peripheral blood. The source of this sequence is a woman between 40 and 55 years old with COVID-19, enrolled during active disease. The CDR3 sequence: CASSVVAGGGTAYNEQFF. DNA of the CDR3: TGTGCCAGCAGCGTAGTGGCGGGAGGGGGCACGGCCTACAATGAGCAGTTCTTC.